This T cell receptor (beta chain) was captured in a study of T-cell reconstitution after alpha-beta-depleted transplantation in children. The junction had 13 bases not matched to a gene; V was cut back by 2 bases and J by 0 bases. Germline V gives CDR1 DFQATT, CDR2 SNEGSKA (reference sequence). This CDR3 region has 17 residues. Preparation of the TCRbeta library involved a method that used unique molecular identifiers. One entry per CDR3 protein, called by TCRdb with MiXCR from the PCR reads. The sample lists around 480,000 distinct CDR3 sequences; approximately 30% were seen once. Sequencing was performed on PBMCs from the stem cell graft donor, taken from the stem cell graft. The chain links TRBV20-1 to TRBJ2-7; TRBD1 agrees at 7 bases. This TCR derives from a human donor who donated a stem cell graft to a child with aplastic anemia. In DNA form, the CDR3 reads TGCAGTGCTAGATCAGCCCTTCCGGGACAGAGCTCCTACGAGCAGTACTTC. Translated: CSARSALPGQSSYEQYF.